Here is one TCR beta chain with its context. The sample is drawn from a study of cytomegalovirus exposure and HLA in healthy donors. Germline CDR1 MGHRA, CDR2 YSYEKL. The CDR3 is 14 residues long. Trimming took off 5 bases at V and 7 bases at J, with 14 bases between the two ends. In the PCR, 60 Vbeta and 13 Jbeta primers were used. Sequenced by immunoSEQ multiplex PCR; TCRdb stores in-frame clones only, minus some. Here the sample spans 120,000 or so clones, 80% being singletons. The chain uses TRBV4-1 and TRBJ1-4; TRBD1 might be the D (6 bases). The clonotype was recovered from a man aged 30-40 years in good health and CMV-seronegative. Sequenced sample: PBMCs. The CDR3 DNA follows: TGCGCCAGCAGCGGAACAGGGATCAGTGAAAAACTGTTTTTT. Translation: CASSGTGISEKLFF.